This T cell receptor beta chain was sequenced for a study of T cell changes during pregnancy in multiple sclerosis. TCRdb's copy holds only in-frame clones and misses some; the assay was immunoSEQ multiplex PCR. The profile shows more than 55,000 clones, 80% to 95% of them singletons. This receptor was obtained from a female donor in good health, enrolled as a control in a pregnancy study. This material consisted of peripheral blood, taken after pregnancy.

CDR3 nucleotide sequence: TGTGCCAGTAAGAATGCGGGGTACAGGGGAGGCTACACCTTC. Its protein is CASKNAGYRGGYTF. V gene TRBV19 combines with J gene TRBJ1-2; the match to TRBD1 covers 7 bases. The germline V gene has CDR1 LNHDA and CDR2 SQIVND (reference sequence). J lost 8 bases, V lost 7 bases, and 13 bases had no gene match. This CDR3 contains 14 residues.